This TCR beta chain was observed in a study of blood T cell repertoires in COVID-19. Study background: There were acute and convalescent COVID-19 samples, and they came from the United States, Italy and Spain. PBMCs, B-cell-depleted T cells, or T cells provided the cDNA or gDNA that made up the material.

This clone was observed a single time. The CDR3 spans 18 residues. Per the original methods: Amplified reference gene primers provided the basis for estimating nucleated cell counts. The method was immunoSEQ multiplex PCR; TCRdb's version includes in-frame clones alone and lacks a portion of them. V and J calls and clone size come straight from that table; D and trimming were deduced from the DNA. The table lists around 200,000 clones, 85% to 90% of them singletons. The sample comprised peripheral blood. The V and J genes are TRBV21-1 and TRBJ2-1; TRBD1 is the table's D call, not checked against the DNA. TRBV21-1 is a documented pseudogene. This clonotype was obtained from a middle-aged man with active or convalescent COVID-19. The CDR3 protein is CASSKGAHRPGVYNEQFF. CDR3 coding DNA: TGTGCCAGCAGCAAAGGGGCTCACCGGCCCGGCGTATACAATGAGCAGTTCTTC.